This T cell receptor beta chain was recorded in a study of cytomegalovirus exposure and HLA in healthy donors. At the level of the study: A preliminary data release comprised approximately 85 million unique TCRs obtained from HLA-typed donors.

The germline gives CDR1 SQVTM, CDR2 ANQGSEA. The V gene lost 8 bases and the J gene lost 0 bases, with 8 bases spanning the gap. There are 12 residues in the CDR3. The primer mix had 60 Vbeta and 13 Jbeta primers. Measured with immunoSEQ multiplex PCR; TCRdb has only the in-frame clones, and not every one. The sample carries 80,000 to 100,000 clones, 69% recorded once. Sequencing used PBMCs. V is TRBV29-1 and J is TRBJ1-5; D is ambiguous. The TCR comes from a female donor in good health and CMV-seronegative. The CDR3 is CSIRNSNQPQHF. The CDR3 DNA is TGCAGCATCAGGAATAGCAATCAGCCCCAGCATTTT.